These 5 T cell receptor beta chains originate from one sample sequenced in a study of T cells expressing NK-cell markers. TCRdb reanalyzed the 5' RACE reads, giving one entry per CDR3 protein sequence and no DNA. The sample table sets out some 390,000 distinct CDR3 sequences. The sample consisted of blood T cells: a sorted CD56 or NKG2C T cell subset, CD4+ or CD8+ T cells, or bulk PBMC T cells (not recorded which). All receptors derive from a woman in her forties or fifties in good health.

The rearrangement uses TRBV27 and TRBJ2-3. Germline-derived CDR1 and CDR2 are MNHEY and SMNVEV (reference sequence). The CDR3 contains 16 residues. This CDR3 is CASSLRGKSSTDTQYF.

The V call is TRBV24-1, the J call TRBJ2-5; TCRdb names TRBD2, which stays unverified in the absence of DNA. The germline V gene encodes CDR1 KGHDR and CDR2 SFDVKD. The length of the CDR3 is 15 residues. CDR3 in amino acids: CATSDKSGSQETQYF.

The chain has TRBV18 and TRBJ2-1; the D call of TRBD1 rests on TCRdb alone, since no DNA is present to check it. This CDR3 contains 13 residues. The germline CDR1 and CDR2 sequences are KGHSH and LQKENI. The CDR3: CASSRDRNNEQFF.

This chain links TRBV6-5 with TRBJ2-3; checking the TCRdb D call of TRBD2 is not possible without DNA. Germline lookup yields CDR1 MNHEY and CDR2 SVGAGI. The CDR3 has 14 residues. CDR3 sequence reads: CASRLGPSTDTQYF.

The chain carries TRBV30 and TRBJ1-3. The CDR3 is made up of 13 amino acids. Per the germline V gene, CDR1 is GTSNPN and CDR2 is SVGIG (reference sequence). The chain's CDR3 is CAWSVEVGNTIYF.